These 16 T cell receptor beta chains originate from one sample sequenced in a study of identical twins. TCRdb re-called the 5' RACE reads with MiXCR, one entry per CDR3 protein. The table records 200,000 to 250,000 distinct CDR3 sequences, around 6.8% of them present only once. These data also featured in a second study, about yellow fever vaccine responses in identical twins.

Source material: memory (CD45RO+) T cells sorted from blood. These receptor sequences come from a woman under 30 in good health.

This clonotype was recorded at least ten times. The rearrangement joins TRBV27 to TRBJ2-5; possibly TRBD2 for D (6 bases). V lost 0 bases, J lost 1 base, and 12 bases lay in between. The CDR3 totals 16 residues. From germline, CDR1 is MNHEY and CDR2 SMNVEV (reference sequence). Here the CDR3 DNA reads TGTGCCAGCAGTTTATCGGCCTGGACTACCCAAGAGACCCAGTACTTC. Translation: CASSLSAWTTQETQYF.

The chain uses TRBV20-1 and TRBJ2-3, with D tentatively TRBD1 (5 bases). V was cut by 0 bases and J by 7 bases, with 8 bases left in between. CDR3 length: 12 amino acids. Germline values: CDR1 DFQATT, CDR2 SNEGSKA (reference sequence). CDR3 sequence (DNA): TGCAGTGCTAGAGATAGGGGTTATACGCAGTATTTT. This sequence encodes CSARDRGYTQYF.

This clonotype was seen many times. The chain uses TRBV15 and TRBJ2-1, with TRBD2 matching 8 bases. J was trimmed by 8 bases and V by 0 bases; bases with no gene match: 9. From germline, CDR1 is LNHNV and CDR2 YYDKDF (reference sequence). The CDR3 is 16 residues long. The CDR3 nucleotides read TGTGCCACCAGCAGAGAAGTTAGCGGGATGGCCGATGAGCAGTTCTTC. This sequence encodes CATSREVSGMADEQFF.

The genes are TRBV4-3 and TRBJ1-4; TRBD1 matches 9 bases. The junction had 5 bases not matched to a gene; V was cut back by 0 bases and J by 6 bases. Germline V gene lookup returns CDR1 LGHNA and CDR2 YSLEER. This CDR3 spans 16 amino acids. CDR3: CASSQESGQGYEKLFF. CDR3 nucleotide sequence: TGCGCCAGCAGCCAAGAATCCGGACAGGGGTATGAAAAACTGTTTTTT.

The table lists this clonotype with a few counts. The chain carries TRBV12-3 or TRBV12-4 and TRBJ2-1; D not certain. CDR3 length: 13 residues. The V gene lost 8 bases and the J gene lost 8 bases, with 16 bases spanning the gap. The CDR3 region has the DNA TGTGCCAGCCGTCGTAGTGGTTCGGATGAGCAGTTCTTC. This encodes CASRRSGSDEQFF.

In its sample, this clonotype was seen many times. The J gene is TRBJ2-7, the V gene TRBV29-1, with 9 positions matching TRBD1. CDR1 and CDR2 from the germline V gene are SQVTM and ANQGSEA. The CDR3 totals 13 residues. After removal of 6 bases from V and 3 bases from J, the junction contained 6 bases not matched to a gene. The CDR3 DNA reads TGCAGCGTAGGCCCGGGACAGGGCTACGAGCAGTACTTC. This sequence encodes CSVGPGQGYEQYF.

This clonotype was seen a few times. The chain joins TRBV7-2 to TRBJ2-7, with 10 bases lining up with TRBD1. Looked up from germline, CDR1 is SGHTA and CDR2 is FQGNSA. The V gene end was trimmed by 3 bases and the J gene end by 4 bases; junction bases not matched to a gene: 6. The CDR3 runs to 15 residues. CDR3 amino acids: CASSLAGTGDYEQYF. Written as DNA, the CDR3 is TGTGCCAGCAGCTTGGCCGGGACAGGGGATTACGAGCAGTACTTC.

This clonotype occurred a few times. V is TRBV7-3 and J is TRBJ2-1; no definite D call. The V end was cut by 5 bases, the J end by 0 bases, with 11 bases between. Germline loops: CDR1 SGHTA, CDR2 FQGTGA. CDR3 length: 15 amino acids. The CDR3 sequence: CASSPTRSSYNEQFF. The CDR3 DNA follows: TGTGCCAGCAGCCCCACGAGAAGCTCCTACAATGAGCAGTTCTTC.

The table lists this clonotype with a few counts. This chain links TRBV27 with TRBJ2-1, with 7 bases fitting TRBD2. CDR1 and CDR2 (germline): MNHEY, SMNVEV (reference sequence). The CDR3 loop spans 15 amino acids. Trimming cost V 8 bases and J 4 bases; bases outside gene matches: 11. The CDR3 loop reads CASRLGRGIYNEQFF. The CDR3 bases are TGTGCCAGCCGCCTCGGGCGGGGGATTTACAATGAGCAGTTCTTC.

This clonotype was recorded many times. The chain joins TRBV4-1 to TRBJ2-7, with a tentative D call TRBD1 (7 bases). The germline gives CDR1 MGHRA, CDR2 YSYEKL. This CDR3 spans 15 amino acids. Trimming pared 3 bases from V and 4 bases from J, leaving 16 bases between. The CDR3 here is CASSQGGGGPYEQYF. The CDR3 DNA is TGCGCCAGCAGCCAGGGAGGAGGGGGCCCGTACGAGCAGTACTTC.

At least ten counts were recorded for this clonotype. The chain couples TRBV29-1 to TRBJ1-5; a weak D match, TRBD1 (5 bases). The CDR3 sequence is 12 residues long. Germline V gene lookup returns CDR1 SQVTM and CDR2 ANQGSEA. V was clipped by 4 bases and J by 7 bases, with 11 bases between them. The CDR3 region is CSVGDGKQPQHF. CDR3 nucleotides: TGCAGCGTTGGGGACGGGAAACAGCCCCAGCATTTT.

This clonotype was seen repeatedly, ten times or more. CDR3 loop: CASSLQEWRIGNTEAFF. The CDR3 DNA is TGTGCCAGCAGTTTACAAGAGTGGCGGATCGGGAACACTGAAGCTTTCTTT. The J gene is TRBJ1-1, the V gene TRBV28; D is undetermined. The ends were cut back, 2 bases at V and 1 base at J, with 17 bases in the middle. The germline V gene has CDR1 MDHEN and CDR2 SYDVKM. CDR3 size: 17 residues. The whole variable domain, filled in from reference TRBV28 and TRBJ1-1, reads DVKVTQSSRYLVKRTGEKVFLECVQDMDHENMFWYRQDPGLGLRLIYFSYDVKMKEKGDIPEGYSVSREKKERFSLILESASTNQTSMYLCASSLQEWRIGNTEAFFGQGTRLTVV.

Concerning this clonotype: Compared with germline, one end of the junction differs, possibly owing to a read error. V is TRBV11-1 and J is TRBJ2-1; 12 nucleotides agree with TRBD1. The CDR3 spans 18 residues. From germline, CDR1 is SGHAT and CDR2 FQDESV (reference sequence). CDR3 loop: CASSLVSGTGGGYNEQFF. The CDR3 coding sequence is TGCGCCAGCAGCTTAGTCTCCGGGACAGGGGGCGGGTACAATGAGCAGTTCTTC.

Ten or more counts support this clonotype. This sequence joins TRBV4-3 and TRBJ2-2; 11 nucleotides agree with TRBD2. Per germline, CDR1 LGHNA and CDR2 YSLEER. J was trimmed by 5 bases and V by 3 bases; bases with no gene match: 8. CDR3 length: 17 amino acids. The CDR3 reads CASSHVIAGGGTGELFF. CDR3 DNA: TGCGCCAGCAGCCACGTGATAGCGGGAGGGGGGACCGGGGAGCTGTTTTTT.

The chain links TRBV20-1 to TRBJ2-1; D tentatively fits TRBD1 or TRBD2 (5 bases each). This CDR3 is built from 16 residues. Trimming removed 0 bases at V and 0 bases at J, with 12 bases between. CDR1 is DFQATT, CDR2 SNEGSKA, per germline (reference sequence). The CDR3, as DNA: TGCAGTGCTAGAGATCACGGGGCGAGCTCCTACAATGAGCAGTTCTTC. Protein: CSARDHGASSYNEQFF.

The chain employs TRBV20-1 and TRBJ2-5, with TRBD1 identical over 10 bases. The CDR3 sequence is 17 residues long. CDR1 is DFQATT, CDR2 SNEGSKA, per germline (reference sequence). The CDR3 loop reads CCARGVNPGQGIETQYF. The CDR3 DNA reads as TGCTGCGCTAGAGGGGTCAATCCGGGACAGGGGATCGAGACCCAGTACTTC.